This T cell receptor (beta chain) is drawn from a study of T cell responses to AZD1222 COVID-19 vaccine. Study findings and constraints: Recipients of two AZD1222 doses showed rising Spike-specific TCR breadth and depth. Distributed over spike, vaccine-associated CD4 TCRs predominated at 160-218 and 743-854.

This table comes from immunoSEQ multiplex PCR, and its TCRdb copy is limited to in-frame clones, with some not included. In the table there are around 140,000 clones, 65% to 90% of which are singletons. The CDR3 totals 14 residues. Unmatched junction bases numbered 4, after V lost 7 bases and J lost 4 bases. Germline V lookup: CDR1 KGHDR, CDR2 SFDVKD. In regard to this clone: Its antigen is still unknown.

The clonotype originates from an adult who received the MenACWY meningococcal vaccine as a control. The chain employs TRBV24-1 and TRBJ1-1; 11 nucleotides line up with TRBD1. Sample: peripheral blood, taken 28 days after the second dose of the MenACWY control vaccine. As DNA, the CDR3 is TGTGCCACCAGGTCGGACAGGGGGCGCACTGAAGCTTTCTTT. Encoded protein: CATRSDRGRTEAFF.